Each of the 11 T cell receptor beta chains below was sequenced from the same sample in a study of CD8 T cell repertoires and HIV-1 epitope variants. No antigen has been identified for these receptors. Measured with immunoSEQ multiplex PCR; TCRdb has only the in-frame clones, and not every one. The repertoire holds thousands of clones, with over 55% as singletons. The sample taken for sequencing was cultured CD8+ T cells derived from PBMCs. All receptors derive from a male donor with HIV.

This clone was seen a few times. The gene calls are TRBV7-9 and TRBJ1-1; D is unresolved. The germline V gene encodes CDR1 SEHNR and CDR2 FQNEAQ (reference sequence). V was cut by 5 bases and J by 2 bases, with 9 bases left in between. The CDR3 runs 13 residues. The CDR3 here is CASSPEGNTEAFF. CDR3 coding DNA: TGTGCCAGCAGCCCCGAGGGTAACACTGAAGCTTTCTTT.

This clone turned up a few times. Additional DNA sequences in this sample encode the identical CDR3. The chain joins TRBV7-2 to TRBJ1-5; D is undetermined. The CDR3 extends over 13 amino acids. Per germline, CDR1 SGHTA and CDR2 FQGNSA. V dropped 5 bases and J dropped 4 bases, with 9 bases sitting between them. The CDR3 DNA reads TGTGCCAGCAGCCTTCGACCTAATCAGCCCCAGCATTTT. It encodes CASSLRPNQPQHF.

The chain links TRBV28 to TRBJ1-2; 9 bases are shared with TRBD1. Germline lookup yields CDR1 MDHEN and CDR2 SYDVKM. This CDR3 is 14 amino acids long. With V trimmed by 5 bases and J by 5 bases, 6 bases remained unmatched. The CDR3 bases are TGTGCCAGCAGTACCGGGACAGGGAGATATGGCTACACCTTC. It specifies CASSTGTGRYGYTF.

The rearrangement joins TRBV28 to TRBJ1-5; possibly TRBD1 for D (6 bases). The V end lost 6 bases, the J end lost 0 bases, and 12 bases lay between the germline ends. Germline CDR1 is MDHEN and CDR2 is SYDVKM. The CDR3 loop spans 15 amino acids. The chain's CDR3 is CASRKGGYSNQPQHF. The DNA for the CDR3 is TGTGCCAGCAGAAAGGGGGGTTATAGCAATCAGCCCCAGCATTTT.

This clone occurred a few times. The chain recombines TRBV9 with TRBJ1-6; 10 nucleotides match TRBD1. Germline CDR1 reads SGDLS; CDR2 reads YYNGEE. With 3 bases clipped from V and 1 base from J, the junction kept 4 bases outside the gene matches. The CDR3 runs to 17 residues. The CDR3 coding sequence is TGTGCCAGCAGCGACCGGGACAGGGGTTCCTATAATTCACCCCTCCACTTT. It encodes CASSDRDRGSYNSPLHF.

The genes are TRBV27 and TRBJ1-1; 9 bases are shared with TRBD1. CDR1 and CDR2 from the germline V gene are MNHEY and SMNVEV (reference sequence). CDR3 size: 14 residues. Trimming took 6 bases from V and 5 from J; bases not matched to a gene: 7. CDR3 DNA sequence: TGTGCCAGCAGATACAGGGGGCCGGTGACTGAAGCTTTCTTT. It specifies CASRYRGPVTEAFF.

In this sample, this clone turned up a few times. This sequence joins TRBV7-9 and TRBJ1-4; 10 bases map to TRBD1. The CDR3 runs to 14 residues. The ends lost 4 bases at V and 8 bases at J; junction bases unmatched: 4. CDR1 is SEHNR, CDR2 FQNEAQ, per germline (reference sequence). In nucleotides, the CDR3 is TGTGCCAGCAGCTCCGGGACAGGGGAGGAAAAACTGTTTTTT. Its protein product is CASSSGTGEEKLFF.

V gene TRBV20-1 combines with J gene TRBJ2-1; no reliable D call. Germline loops: CDR1 DFQATT, CDR2 SNEGSKA (reference sequence). CDR3 size: 10 residues. V was trimmed by 4 bases and J by 13 bases, leaving 11 bases between them. The CDR3 protein is CSAMDGLQFF. CDR3 coding DNA: TGCAGTGCTATGGACGGATTACAGTTCTTC.

The table lists this clone with a count of one. The chain employs TRBV6-1 and TRBJ2-1; 7 positions agree with TRBD2. V dropped 7 bases and J dropped 8; count of bases not matched to a gene: 8. The CDR3 has 13 residues. Germline V gene data show CDR1 as MNHNS and CDR2 as SASEGT. The DNA for the CDR3 is TGTGCCAGCATTACTAGCGTCGTGGATGAGCAGTTCTTC. It encodes CASITSVVDEQFF.

This CDR3 is CASSASGGITGELFF. The CDR3 DNA reads TGTGCCAGCAGCGCTAGCGGGGGGATCACCGGGGAGCTGTTTTTT. V is TRBV5-6 and J is TRBJ2-2, with 11 bases lining up with TRBD2. In germline, CDR1 is SGHDT, CDR2 YYEEEE. CDR3 size: 15 residues. V was clipped by 4 bases and J by 4 bases; unmatched bases: 3. The full variable domain, rest sourced from reference TRBV5-6 and TRBJ2-2, is DAGVTQSPTHLIKTRGQQVTLRCSPKSGHDTVSWYQQALGQGPQFIFQYYEEEERQRGNFPDRFSGHQFPNYSSELNVNALLLGDSALYLCASSASGGITGELFFGEGSRLTVL.

V is TRBV27 and J is TRBJ2-3, with 9 bases identical to TRBD1. Unmatched junction bases numbered 3, after V lost 5 bases and J lost 6 bases. The CDR3 sequence is 13 residues long. Germline CDR1 is MNHEY and CDR2 is SMNVEV (reference sequence). For the CDR3, the DNA is TGTGCCAGCAGTACAGGGGGCTGGGATACGCAGTATTTT. This translates into CASSTGGWDTQYF.